This T cell receptor beta chain was recorded in a study of blood T cell repertoires in COVID-19. TCRdb keeps only in-frame clones here, not all; method: immunoSEQ multiplex PCR. The top ten clones hold around 30% of a sample with 65,000 to 90,000 clones, roughly 80% of them seen once. The TCR was taken from a human donor in a cohort sampled during active COVID-19. Sequencing input: peripheral blood.

DNA for the CDR3: TGTGCCACCAGCAGCGTACCGGGACTAGCGGGGGGCTCGTCCTACGAGCAGTACTTC. Encoded protein: CATSSVPGLAGGSSYEQYF. V and J are TRBV15 and TRBJ2-7; 15 bases agree with TRBD2. CDR1 and CDR2 from the germline V gene are LNHNV and YYDKDF (reference sequence). After removal of 3 bases from V and 1 base from J, the junction contained 10 bases not matched to a gene. The CDR3 covers 19 residues.